The clone carrying this T cell receptor (beta chain) came up a few times. Its matching antigen is unknown. CDR3 length: 15 residues. Looked up from germline, CDR1 is SGHRS and CDR2 is YFSETQ. The junction had 9 bases not matched to a gene; V was cut back by 0 bases and J by 10 bases. This record comes from a study of T-cell memory formation after mild COVID-19. Whole-study context: TCR clustering was largely donor specific. Study-wide points: Clones contracting day 15 to 85 were balanced CD4/CD8; later expanders leaned CD4+.

Employing constant-segment primers, 5'RACE generated TCR alpha and TCR beta cDNA libraries bearing sample barcodes and UMIs. TCRdb reprocessed the 5' RACE reads via MiXCR and lists one record per CDR3 protein. The profile shows around 370,000 distinct CDR3 sequences, over 20% of them singletons. Sequencing used PBMCs or a T cell subset sorted from them (not recorded which). The receptor's source is an adult woman who had mild COVID-19 (a few samples of this study predate the infection). Cell type and time point are not known. The rearrangement links TRBV5-1 to TRBJ2-1, with 8 bases that match TRBD2. The CDR3 loop is CASSLAGTRGEEQFF. The DNA of the CDR3 is TGCGCCAGCAGCTTGGCCGGGACTAGGGGAGAGGAGCAGTTCTTC. The full variable domain, its missing parts supplied by reference TRBV5-1 and TRBJ2-1, is KAGVTQTPRYLIKTRGQQVTLSCSPISGHRSVSWYQQTPGQGLQFLFEYFSETQRNKGNFPGRFSGRQFSNSRSEMNVSTLELGDSALYLCASSLAGTRGEEQFFGPGTRLTVL.